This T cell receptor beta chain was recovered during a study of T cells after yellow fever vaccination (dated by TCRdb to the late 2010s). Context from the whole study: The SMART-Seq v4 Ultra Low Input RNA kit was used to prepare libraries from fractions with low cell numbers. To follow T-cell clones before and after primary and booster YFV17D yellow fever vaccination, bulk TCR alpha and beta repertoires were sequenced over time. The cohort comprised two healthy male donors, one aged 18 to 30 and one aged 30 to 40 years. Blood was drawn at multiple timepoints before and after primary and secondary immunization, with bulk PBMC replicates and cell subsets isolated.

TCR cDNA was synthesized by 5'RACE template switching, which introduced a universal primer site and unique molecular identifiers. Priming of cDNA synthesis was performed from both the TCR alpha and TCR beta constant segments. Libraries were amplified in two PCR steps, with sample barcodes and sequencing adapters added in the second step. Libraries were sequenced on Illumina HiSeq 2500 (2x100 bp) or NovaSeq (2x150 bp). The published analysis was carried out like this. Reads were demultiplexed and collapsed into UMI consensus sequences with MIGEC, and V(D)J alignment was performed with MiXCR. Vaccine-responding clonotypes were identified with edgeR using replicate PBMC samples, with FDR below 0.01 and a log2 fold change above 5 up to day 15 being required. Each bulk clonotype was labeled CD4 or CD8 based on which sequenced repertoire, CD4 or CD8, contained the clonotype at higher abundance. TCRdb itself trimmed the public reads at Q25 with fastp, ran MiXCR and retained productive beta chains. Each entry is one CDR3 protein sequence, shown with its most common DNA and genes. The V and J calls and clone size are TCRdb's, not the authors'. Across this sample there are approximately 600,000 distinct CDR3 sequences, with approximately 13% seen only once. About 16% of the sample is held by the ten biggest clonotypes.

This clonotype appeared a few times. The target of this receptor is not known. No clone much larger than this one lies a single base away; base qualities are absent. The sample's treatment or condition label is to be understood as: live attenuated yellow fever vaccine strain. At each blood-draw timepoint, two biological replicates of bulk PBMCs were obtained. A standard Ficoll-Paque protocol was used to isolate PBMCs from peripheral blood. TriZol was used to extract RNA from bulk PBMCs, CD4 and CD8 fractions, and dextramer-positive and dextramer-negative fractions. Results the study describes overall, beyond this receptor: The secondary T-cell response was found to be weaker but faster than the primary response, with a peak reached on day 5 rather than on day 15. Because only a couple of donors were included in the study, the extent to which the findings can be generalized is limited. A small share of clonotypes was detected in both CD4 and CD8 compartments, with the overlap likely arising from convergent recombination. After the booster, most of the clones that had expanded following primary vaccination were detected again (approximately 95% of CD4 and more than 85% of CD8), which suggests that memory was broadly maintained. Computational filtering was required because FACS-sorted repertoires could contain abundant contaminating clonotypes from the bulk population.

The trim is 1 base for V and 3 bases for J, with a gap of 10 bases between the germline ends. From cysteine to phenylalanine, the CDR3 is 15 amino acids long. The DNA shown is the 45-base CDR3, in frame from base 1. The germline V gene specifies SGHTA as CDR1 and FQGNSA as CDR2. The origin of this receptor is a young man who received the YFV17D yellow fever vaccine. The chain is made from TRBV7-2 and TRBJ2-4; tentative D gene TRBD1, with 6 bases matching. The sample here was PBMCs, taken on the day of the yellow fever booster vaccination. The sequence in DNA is TGTGCCAGCAGCTTAGTTCCAGGGGTCAAAAACATTCAGTACTTC. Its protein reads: CASSLVPGVKNIQYF.